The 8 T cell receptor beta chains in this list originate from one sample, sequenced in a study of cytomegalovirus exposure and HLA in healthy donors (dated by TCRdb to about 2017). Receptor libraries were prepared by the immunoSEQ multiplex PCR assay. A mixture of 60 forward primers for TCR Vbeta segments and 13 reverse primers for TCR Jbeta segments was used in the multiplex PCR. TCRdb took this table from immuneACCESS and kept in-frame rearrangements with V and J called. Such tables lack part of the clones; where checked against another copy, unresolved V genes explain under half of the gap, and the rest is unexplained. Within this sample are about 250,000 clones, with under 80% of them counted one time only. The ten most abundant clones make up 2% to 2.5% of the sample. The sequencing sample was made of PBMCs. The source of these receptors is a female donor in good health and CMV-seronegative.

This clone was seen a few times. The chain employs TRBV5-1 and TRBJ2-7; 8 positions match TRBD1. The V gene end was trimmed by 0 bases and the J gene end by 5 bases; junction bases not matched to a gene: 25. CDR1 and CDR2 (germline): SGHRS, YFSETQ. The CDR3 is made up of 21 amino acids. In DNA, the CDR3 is TGCGCCAGCAGCTTGGGGGTTAGGTCAGGGGGCACCTATGAACGTTCCGACGAGCAGTACTTC. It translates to CASSLGVRSGGTYERSDEQYF.

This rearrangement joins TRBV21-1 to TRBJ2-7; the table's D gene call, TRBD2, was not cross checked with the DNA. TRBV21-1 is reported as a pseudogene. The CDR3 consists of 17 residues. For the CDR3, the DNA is TGTGCCAGCAGCAAATCAGGACCGCCTAGCGGGACCTACGAGCAGTACTTC. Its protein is CASSKSGPPSGTYEQYF.

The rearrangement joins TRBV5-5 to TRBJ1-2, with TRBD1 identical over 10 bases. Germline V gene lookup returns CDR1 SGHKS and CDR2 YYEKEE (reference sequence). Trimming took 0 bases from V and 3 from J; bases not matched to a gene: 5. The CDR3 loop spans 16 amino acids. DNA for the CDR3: TGTGCCAGCAGCTTGGTTCCCGGGACAGGGGACTATGGCTACACCTTC. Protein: CASSLVPGTGDYGYTF.

CDR3 sequence: CASSQALAGGNNEQFF. The CDR3 DNA is TGCGCCAGCAGCCAAGCCTTAGCGGGGGGGAACAATGAGCAGTTCTTC. V and J are TRBV4-1 and TRBJ2-1; TRBD2 aligns across 11 bases. Germline V gene data show CDR1 as MGHRA and CDR2 as YSYEKL. Unmatched junction bases numbered 4, after V lost 1 base and J lost 5 bases. There are 16 residues in the CDR3.

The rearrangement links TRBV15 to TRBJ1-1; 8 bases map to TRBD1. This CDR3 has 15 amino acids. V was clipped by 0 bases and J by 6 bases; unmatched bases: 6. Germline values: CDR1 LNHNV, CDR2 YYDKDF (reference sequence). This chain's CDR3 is CATSRDQTGVAEAFF. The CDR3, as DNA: TGTGCCACCAGCAGAGATCAGACAGGGGTGGCTGAAGCTTTCTTT.

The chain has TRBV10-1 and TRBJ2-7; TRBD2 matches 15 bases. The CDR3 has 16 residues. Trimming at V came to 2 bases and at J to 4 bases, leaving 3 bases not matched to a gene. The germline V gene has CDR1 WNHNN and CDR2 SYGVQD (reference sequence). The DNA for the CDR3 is TGCGCCAGCAGTGAGGCGGGACTAGCGGGAGGTTACGAGCAGTACTTC. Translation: CASSEAGLAGGYEQYF.

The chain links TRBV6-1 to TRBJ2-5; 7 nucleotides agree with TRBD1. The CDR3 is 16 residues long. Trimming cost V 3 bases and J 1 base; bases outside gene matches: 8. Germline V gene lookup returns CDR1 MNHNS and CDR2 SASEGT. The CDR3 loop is CASSEGQGVGQETQYF. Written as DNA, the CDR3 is TGTGCCAGCAGTGAGGGGCAGGGGGTCGGCCAAGAGACCCAGTACTTC.

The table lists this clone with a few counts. CDR3 protein: CASSLKGARDYEQYF. The CDR3 nucleotides are TGTGCCAGCAGCTTAAAGGGGGCCCGGGACTACGAGCAGTACTTC. The chain links TRBV13 to TRBJ2-7, with TRBD1 identical over 7 bases. Germline loops: CDR1 PRHDT, CDR2 FYEKMQ (reference sequence). The CDR3 covers 15 residues. The V gene end was trimmed by 2 bases and the J gene end by 3 bases; junction bases not matched to a gene: 7.